This T cell receptor (beta chain) stems from a study of cytomegalovirus exposure and HLA in healthy donors. Study observations and caveats: CMV serostatus was the sole immune exposure data available. By a later analysis, the bulk of CMV-associated TCR beta chains appeared HLA-restricted. CMV antigen specificity of three CMV-associated chains was confirmed in vitro.

The V gene's germline CDR1 is MGHRA and CDR2 YSYEKL. V was clipped by 3 bases and J by 3 bases, with 12 bases between them. The CDR3 is 14 amino acids. A few counts support this clone. Its antigen remains unidentified. The PCR was carried out with 60 Vbeta primers and 13 Jbeta primers. Authors' processing steps: An analysis that came later counted roughly 87 million unique TCR beta chains, approximately 12 million shared. Only in-frame clones appear in the TCRdb table, and some are missing; sequencing was by immunoSEQ multiplex PCR. D and trimming were read from the DNA, whereas the V and J calls and clone size are those reported in that table. The table lists around 110,000 clones, around a tenth of them singletons, with approximately 3% in the top ten.

The TCR comes from a man in his thirties or forties in good health and CMV-seronegative. V and J are TRBV4-1 and TRBJ2-7; maybe TRBD2 (6 bases). The source material was PBMCs. CDR3 in amino acids: CASSQGDGGYEQYF. The CDR3 region has the DNA TGCGCCAGCAGCCAGGGGGACGGGGGCTACGAGCAGTACTTC.